The 9 T cell receptor beta chains below all came from one sample that was sequenced in a study of glioma-infiltrating T cells. Amplification of TCR alpha and beta CDR3 regions from RNA used iRepertoire nested multiplex PCR. TCRdb used MiXCR to reprocess the multiplex PCR reads, holding one entry per CDR3 protein. Found here are approximately 400,000 distinct CDR3 sequences, about 40% of them singletons; the top ten hold more than 10%. Sequencing was done on a sample of glioma tissue, nonneoplastic brain tissue, or PBMCs (not recorded which). The receptors stem from a human donor with low-grade glioma or glioblastoma, undergoing nonglioma brain surgery, or in good health (not recorded which).

This clonotype occurred a few times. This chain uses TRBV20-1 with TRBJ2-1, with D maybe TRBD2 (6 bases). CDR1 is DFQATT and CDR2 is SNEGSKA in the germline V gene (reference sequence). Trimming removed 6 bases at V and 5 bases at J, with 17 bases between. The CDR3 consists of 14 residues. In DNA form, the CDR3 reads TGCAGTGCCCAACCCGCGGGATTTAACAATGAGCAGTTCTTC. This codes for CSAQPAGFNNEQFF.

This clonotype was counted a few times. The rearrangement uses TRBV20-1 and TRBJ1-2, with D hard to call. The CDR3 loop spans 13 amino acids. The germline CDR1 and CDR2 sequences are DFQATT and SNEGSKA (reference sequence). V shed 0 bases and J shed 4 bases, with 9 bases lying between them. The CDR3 spells CSARDPRTYGYTF. For the CDR3, the DNA is TGCAGTGCTAGAGATCCCAGGACCTATGGCTACACCTTC.

About this clonotype itself: Given the absence of the conserved phenylalanine or tryptophan at the CDR3 end, a read error is likely. This chain connects TRBV7-2 to TRBJ1-1; possibly TRBD1 for D (5 bases). V dropped 1 base and J dropped 5 bases, with 11 bases sitting between them. This CDR3 contains 14 residues. The germline V gene has CDR1 SGHTA and CDR2 FQGNSA. CDR3 coding DNA: TGTGCCAGCAGCTTAGTGCAGGGAGGTACTGAAGCTTTCTCT. Its translation is CASSLVQGGTEAFS.

V usage is TRBV7-2 and J usage is TRBJ1-5; D is unresolved. Germline assignment: CDR1 SGHTA and CDR2 FQGNSA. Trimming took 5 bases from V and 9 from J, leaving 20 bases between them. This CDR3 is built from 15 residues. CDR3 amino acids: CASSPTPTLPWPQHF. For the CDR3, the DNA is TGTGCCAGCAGCCCAACCCCAACTCTACCGTGGCCCCAGCATTTT.

This clonotype was observed many times. The V call is TRBV27, the J call TRBJ2-3, with TRBD1 matching over 7 bases. The CDR3 loop spans 15 amino acids. The V gene's germline CDR1 is MNHEY and CDR2 SMNVEV (reference sequence). The V segment lost 2 bases and the J segment 0 bases; nucleotides outside the gene matches: 2. The CDR3 DNA reads as TGTGCCAGCAGTTTAGACAGGGTCAGCACAGATACGCAGTATTTT. It encodes CASSLDRVSTDTQYF.

This chain joins TRBV3-1 and TRBJ2-7; D unresolved. Between the trimmed V and J ends, which lost 0 bases and 1 base, there was a span of 7 bases. The CDR3 contains 14 residues. CDR1 and CDR2 from the germline V gene are LGHDT and YNNKEL (reference sequence). CDR3 bases: TGTGCCAGCAGCCAAGACTCGTCATCCTACGAGCAGTACTTC. It specifies CASSQDSSSYEQYF.

Notes on this clonotype: A much bigger clone sits one base away, suggesting this may be a read error. V is TRBV29-1 and J is TRBJ2-5; possibly TRBD1 or TRBD2 for D (5 bases each). CDR1 is SQVTM, CDR2 ANQGSEA, per germline. V shed 7 bases and J shed 1 base, with 13 bases lying between them. CDR3 size: 13 residues. In nucleotides, the CDR3 is TGCAGCGGTGGCCGGGACCTCCAAGAGACCCAGTACTTC. It yields the protein CSGGRDLQETQYF.

The table lists this clonotype with many counts. The chain links TRBV27 to TRBJ1-2; perhaps TRBD1 as D (5 bases). Germline V lookup: CDR1 MNHEY, CDR2 SMNVEV (reference sequence). The CDR3 sequence is 14 residues long. V was trimmed by 6 bases and J by 5 bases, leaving 16 bases between them. CDR3 in amino acids: CASRRQGGKYGYTF. CDR3 nucleotide sequence: TGTGCCAGCAGACGGCAGGGTGGGAAATATGGCTACACCTTC.

This clonotype was counted many times. V is TRBV6-1 and J is TRBJ1-1; D remains ambiguous. CDR1 and CDR2 from the germline V gene are MNHNS and SASEGT. V shed 5 bases and J shed 6 bases, with 22 bases lying between them. The CDR3 has 16 amino acids. CDR3 sequence: CASSSPTLTPIAEAFF. Written as DNA, the CDR3 is TGTGCCAGCAGTTCCCCAACTCTCACTCCCATCGCTGAAGCTTTCTTT.